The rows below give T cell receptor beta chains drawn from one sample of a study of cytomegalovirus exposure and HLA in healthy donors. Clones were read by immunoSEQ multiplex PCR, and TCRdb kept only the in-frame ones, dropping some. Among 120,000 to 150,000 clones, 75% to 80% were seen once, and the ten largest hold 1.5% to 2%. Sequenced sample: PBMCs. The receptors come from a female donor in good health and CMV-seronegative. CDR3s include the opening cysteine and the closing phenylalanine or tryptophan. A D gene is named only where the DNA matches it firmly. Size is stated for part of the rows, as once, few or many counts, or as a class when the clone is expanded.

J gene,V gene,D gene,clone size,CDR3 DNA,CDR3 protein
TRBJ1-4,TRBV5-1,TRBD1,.,TGCGCCAGCAGCTCCCAGGGGGCAAGGGAAAAACTGTTTTTT,CASSSQGAREKLFF
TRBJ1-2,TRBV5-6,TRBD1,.,TGTGCCAGCAGCCCACCGGGACAGACCCTCTATGGCTACACCTTC,CASSPPGQTLYGYTF
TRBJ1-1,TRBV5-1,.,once,TGCGCCAGCAGCTTGGCAGGGGAGACTGAAACTTTCTTT,CASSLAGETETFF
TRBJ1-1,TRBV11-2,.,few,TGTGCCAGCAGCGCAGGGTTGAACACTGAAGCTTTCTTT,CASSAGLNTEAFF
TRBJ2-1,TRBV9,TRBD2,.,TGTGCCAGCGCCTCTGGGGGGGGCTCCTACAATGAGCAGTTCTTC,CASASGGGSYNEQFF
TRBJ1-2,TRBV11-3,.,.,TGTGCCAGCAGCTTAGCCTCCATGGGCGGCTACACCTTC,CASSLASMGGYTF
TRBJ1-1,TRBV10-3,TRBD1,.,TGTGCCATCAGTGACCTCTCTGGACAGGGGGGGGCTTTCTTT,CAISDLSGQGGAFF
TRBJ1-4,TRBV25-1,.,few,TGTGCCAGCAGTAGAGATGGAAAACTGTTTTTT,CASSRDGKLFF
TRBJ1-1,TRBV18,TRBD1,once,TGTGCCAGCTCACCATACCCCGGGACAGGGAGGGTGAACACTGAAGCTTTCTTT,CASSPYPGTGRVNTEAFF
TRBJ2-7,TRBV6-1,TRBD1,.,TGTGCCAGCAGTGGACGGACAGGGGGGACCTACGAGCAGTACTTC,CASSGRTGGTYEQYF
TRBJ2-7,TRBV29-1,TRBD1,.,TGCAGCTTCTTGACAGGGACAACCTACGAGCAGTACTTC,CSFLTGTTYEQYF
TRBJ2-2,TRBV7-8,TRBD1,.,TGTGCCAGCAGCAAGGGACAGGGGGGCACCGGGGAGCTGTTTTTT,CASSKGQGGTGELFF
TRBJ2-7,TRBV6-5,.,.,TGTGCCAGCAGTGACTACGCGAACGAGCAGTACTTC,CASSDYANEQYF
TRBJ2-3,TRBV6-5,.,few,TGTGCCAGCAGTTACGGCCACACAGATACGCAGTATTTT,CASSYGHTDTQYF
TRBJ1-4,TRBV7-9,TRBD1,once,TGTGCCAGCAGCGTACCGGGACAGGGGGGTGGTAATGAAAAACTGTTTTTT,CASSVPGQGGGNEKLFF
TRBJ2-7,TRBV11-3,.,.,TGTGCCAGCAGAATGGCCCCCTACGAGCAGTACTTC,CASRMAPYEQYF
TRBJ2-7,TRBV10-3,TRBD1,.,TGTGCCATCAGGGGGGACAGCCTTCTATTACTCTACGAGCAGTACTTC,CAIRGDSLLLLYEQYF
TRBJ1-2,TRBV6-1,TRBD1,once,TGTGCCAGCAGGCCCGGGACAGGTTATGGCTACACCTTC,CASRPGTGYGYTF
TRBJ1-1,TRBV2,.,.,TGTGCCAGCAGTCCTATAACTGAAGCTTTCTTT,CASSPITEAFF
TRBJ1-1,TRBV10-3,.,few,TGTGCCATCAGTGAGGCGTCGGGGACTGAAGCTTTCTTT,CAISEASGTEAFF
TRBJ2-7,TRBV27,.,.,TGTGCCAGCAGTTTTACCAGCGGAACCTACGAGCAGTACTTC,CASSFTSGTYEQYF
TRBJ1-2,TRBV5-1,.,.,TGCGCCAGCAGTCCGGACAGAAACTATGGCTACACCTTC,CASSPDRNYGYTF
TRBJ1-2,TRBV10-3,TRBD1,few,TGTGCCATCAGTGAGGTTACAGGGGATGGCTACACCTTC,CAISEVTGDGYTF
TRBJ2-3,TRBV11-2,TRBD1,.,TGTGCCAGCAGCTTGGGGACAGGATTAACAGATACGCAGTATTTT,CASSLGTGLTDTQYF
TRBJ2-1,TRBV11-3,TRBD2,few,TGTGCCAGCAGCTCTGCCTTGTTAGCGGGCAGCAATGAGCAGTTCTTC,CASSSALLAGSNEQFF
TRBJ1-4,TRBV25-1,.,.,TGTGCCAGCAGTGAACAGGGGCGCGGAACTAATGAAAAACTGTTTTTT,CASSEQGRGTNEKLFF
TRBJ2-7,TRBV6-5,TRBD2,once,TGTGCCAGCAGTTACTCGCTAGCGGGGGCCTACGAGCAGTACTTC,CASSYSLAGAYEQYF
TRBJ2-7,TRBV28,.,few,TGTGCCAGCACTCTTGCCTACGAGCAGTACTTC,CASTLAYEQYF
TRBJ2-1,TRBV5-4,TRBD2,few,TGTGCCAGCAGACTGGCGGGGGTGTACAATGAGCAGTTCTTC,CASRLAGVYNEQFF
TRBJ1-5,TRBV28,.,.,TGTGCCAGCAGGCTGGACATCGGGGGATATCAGCCCCAGCATTTT,CASRLDIGGYQPQHF
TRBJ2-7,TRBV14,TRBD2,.,TGTGCCAGCAGCCTGGGAGGGCTGATCAACGAGCAGTACTTC,CASSLGGLINEQYF
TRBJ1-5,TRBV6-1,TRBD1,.,TGTGCCAGCAGTGAAGGCCGGGACAGTAGCAATCAGCCCCAGCATTTT,CASSEGRDSSNQPQHF
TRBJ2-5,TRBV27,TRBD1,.,TGTGCCAGCAGTTCCAGGGGGCTGGAGACCCAGTACTTC,CASSSRGLETQYF
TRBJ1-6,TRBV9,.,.,TGTGCCAGCAGCGTAGTTGGGGCCGGGAATTCACCCCTCCACTTT,CASSVVGAGNSPLHF
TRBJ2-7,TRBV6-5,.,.,TGTGCCAGCCATCCCGGACGGGACTACGAGCAGTACTTC,CASHPGRDYEQYF
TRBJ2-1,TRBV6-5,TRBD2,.,TGTGCCAGCAGTCCCGGACTAGCGAGCGGGCAGTTCTTC,CASSPGLASGQFF
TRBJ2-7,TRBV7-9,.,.,TGTGCCAGCAGCTTAATATACGAGCAGTACTTC,CASSLIYEQYF
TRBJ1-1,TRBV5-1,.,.,TGCGCCAGCAGCTTGGACGGCGGTGAAGCTTTCTTT,CASSLDGGEAFF
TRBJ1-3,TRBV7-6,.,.,TGTGCCAGCAGCTTAGTTGGCAGCGACTCTGGAAACACCATATATTTT,CASSLVGSDSGNTIYF
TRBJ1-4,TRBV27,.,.,TGTGCCAGCAGTTTACGTTTGGTTGGGCGAGGACAACTTCAGCCTAGTCTGTTTTTT,CASSLRLVGRGQLQPSLFF
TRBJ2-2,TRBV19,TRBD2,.,TGTGCCAGTAGTATAGGGAAGGCTAGCGGGGGGGCTATCACCGGGGAGCTGTTTTTT,CASSIGKASGGAITGELFF
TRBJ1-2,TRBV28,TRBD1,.,TGTGCCAGCAGTGAAGAGGGGACAGGGGTTGTTGGCTACACCTTC,CASSEEGTGVVGYTF
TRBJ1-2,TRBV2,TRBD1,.,TGTGCCAGCAGTGAAGCGCCTAGGACAGGGGATGGCTACACCTTC,CASSEAPRTGDGYTF
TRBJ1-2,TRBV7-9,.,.,TGTGCCAGCAGCCAGGCCCTCTATGGCTACACCTTC,CASSQALYGYTF
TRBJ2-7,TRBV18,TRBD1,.,TGTGCCAGCTCACCAACACAGGGGAAACGTTCCTACGAGCAGTACTTC,CASSPTQGKRSYEQYF
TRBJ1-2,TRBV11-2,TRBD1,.,TGTGCCAGCAGCTCCATCCCACGCAGGGGGCAATCTTCTAACTATGGCTACACCTTC,CASSSIPRRGQSSNYGYTF
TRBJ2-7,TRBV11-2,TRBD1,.,TGTGCCAGCAGCTTAACGGGGGGACAGGGGGGCTCCTACGAGCAGTACTTC,CASSLTGGQGGSYEQYF
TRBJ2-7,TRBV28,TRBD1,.,TGTGCCAGCAGTCAGGGACAGGCTGGGCAGTACTTC,CASSQGQAGQYF
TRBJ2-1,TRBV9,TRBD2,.,TGTGCCAGCAGCGCAGGGGGTGGGACTAGCGGGGGGGGTGAGCAGTTCTTC,CASSAGGGTSGGGEQFF
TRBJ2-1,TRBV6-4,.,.,TGTGCCAGCAAAGGCGGCCGGCACAATGAGCAGTTCTTC,CASKGGRHNEQFF